This T cell receptor beta chain stems from a study of T cell clonality in common variable immunodeficiency. Whole-study results and caveats: Authors noted CVID clonality's cause needs subpopulation repertoire sequencing.

Libraries were prepared by immunoSEQ multiplex PCR; TCRdb keeps only in-frame clonotypes and omits some of them. The data list tens of thousands of clones, none observed once; more than 1.2% falls to the top ten. This clone was observed at least ten times. The target antigen is unknown. The read terminates 3 residues ahead of where the CDR3 ends, so the germline J gene completes it. The V gene's germline CDR1 is MNHEY and CDR2 SVGEGT. The V end lost 6 bases, the J end lost 0 bases, and 6 bases lay between the germline ends. The CDR3 runs 14 residues. The chain has TRBV6-2 or TRBV6-3 and TRBJ2-6, with D hard to call. Sequencing was performed on peripheral blood mononuclear cells. The sequence came from a person aged 18 to 69 in good health. The CDR3 loop reads CASRGFSGANVLTF. The sequenced CDR3 bases are TGTGCCAGCAGGGGCTTCTCTGGGGCCAACGTC.